The 5 T cell receptor beta chains reported below all come from one sample, sequenced in a study of cytomegalovirus exposure and HLA in healthy donors. Use of 60 Vbeta and 13 Jbeta primers characterized the PCR. Clones were read by immunoSEQ multiplex PCR, and TCRdb kept only the in-frame ones, dropping some. Counted here are a few hundred thousand clones, 75% to 90% occurring once; the ten biggest clones make up 0.95% to 1.1%. Sequenced: PBMCs. The receptors stem from a woman in her late teens or twenties in good health and CMV-seronegative.

The DNA of the CDR3 is TGTGCCAGCAGTTACTCGTCGGGTGGCTATGGCTACACCTTC. Protein product: CASSYSSGGYGYTF. The chain links TRBV6-5 to TRBJ1-2; D call uncertain. V lost 0 bases and J lost 4, with 9 bases in between. This CDR3 is built from 14 residues. CDR1 is MNHEY, CDR2 SVGAGI, per germline.

V usage is TRBV2 and J usage is TRBJ1-6, with D possibly being TRBD1 (6 bases). The CDR3 is 14 amino acids. Germline V lookup: CDR1 SNHLY, CDR2 FYNNEI. V was clipped by 7 bases and J by 3 bases, with 10 bases between them. DNA of the CDR3: TGTGCCAGCAAAGGACAGAGCTATAATTCACCCCTCCACTTT. Protein product: CASKGQSYNSPLHF.

CDR3 region: CASSAPRRGGGETQYF. As DNA, the CDR3 is TGTGCCAGCAGTGCCCCTCGGAGGGGGGGCGGGGAGACCCAGTACTTC. The rearrangement links TRBV27 to TRBJ2-5, with D maybe TRBD2 (7 bases). CDR1 and CDR2 from the germline V gene are MNHEY and SMNVEV (reference sequence). The CDR3 runs 16 residues. The V gene lost 5 bases and the J gene lost 5 bases, with 21 bases spanning the gap.

This clone was counted a few times. V usage is TRBV2 and J usage is TRBJ1-3; D is unclear. The CDR3 consists of 14 residues. V lost 8 bases to trimming and J lost 0 bases, with 11 bases between them. Germline V gene data show CDR1 as SNHLY and CDR2 as FYNNEI. Here the CDR3 reads CASEYSRSGNTIYF. The CDR3 bases are TGTGCCAGCGAATACTCGCGCTCTGGAAACACCATATATTTT.

The chain couples TRBV9 to TRBJ2-1, with 9 bases aligning to TRBD2. Germline V CDR1 and CDR2: SGDLS, YYNGEE. This CDR3 has 15 amino acids. Trimming at V came to 3 bases and at J to 8 bases, leaving 9 bases not matched to a gene. In DNA form, the CDR3 reads TGTGCCAGCAGCGCGGGACTAGCAAATTCCTATGAGCAGTTCTTC. It codes for CASSAGLANSYEQFF.